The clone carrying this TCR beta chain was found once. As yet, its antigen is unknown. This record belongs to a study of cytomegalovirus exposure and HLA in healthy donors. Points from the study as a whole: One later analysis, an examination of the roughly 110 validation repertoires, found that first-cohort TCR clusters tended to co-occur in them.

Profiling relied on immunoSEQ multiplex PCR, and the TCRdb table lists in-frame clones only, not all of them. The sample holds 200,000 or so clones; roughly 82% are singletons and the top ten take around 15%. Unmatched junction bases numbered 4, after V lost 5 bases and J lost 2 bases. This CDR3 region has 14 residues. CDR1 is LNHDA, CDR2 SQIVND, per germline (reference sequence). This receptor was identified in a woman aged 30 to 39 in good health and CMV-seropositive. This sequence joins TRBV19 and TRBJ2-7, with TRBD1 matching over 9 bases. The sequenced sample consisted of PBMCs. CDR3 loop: CASSGQGTAYEQYF. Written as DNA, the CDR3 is TGTGCCAGTAGTGGACAGGGGACGGCCTACGAGCAGTACTTC.